The present T cell receptor (beta chain) was sequenced within a study of identical twins. Overall study results and limits: It was possible that invariant MAIT and iNKT cells partly confounded the zero-insertion analyses.

There are many counts of this clonotype. Its antigen is currently unknown. Template switching added a universal primer binding site, and final cDNA carried unique molecular identifiers. TCRdb independently ran MiXCR on the 5' RACE reads; one entry per CDR3 protein. The sample carries fewer than 550,000 distinct CDR3 sequences, roughly 15% recorded once. The CDR3 spans 13 residues. Trimming left V 10 bases short and J 0 bases short, with 9 bases between. Germline-derived CDR1 and CDR2 are MGHDK and SYGVNS. Among all donors, each was a healthy Caucasian. This sample also belongs to another study, concerning yellow fever vaccine responses in identical twins.

The chain employs TRBV25-1 and TRBJ2-2, with unresolved D. The sequenced sample consisted of CD4+ T cells sorted from blood. This clonotype originated in a woman between 18 and 29 years old in good health. CDR3 loop: CATATANTGELFF. The CDR3 region has the DNA TGTGCCACCGCTACAGCGAACACCGGGGAGCTGTTTTTT.